This TCR beta chain was sequenced during a study of CD8+CD57+ T cells in acquired aplastic anemia. Flow cytometry had shown expanded CD8+CD57+ cells in the patients chosen for sequencing. CDR1 is SGHRS, CDR2 YFSETQ, per germline. The CDR3 has 15 amino acids. A remark on this clonotype: Being one base from a much bigger clone, this may be a read error.

For CDR3 and TCR beta VDJ profiling, genomic DNA was the template used. MiXCR, applied by TCRdb to the reads, yields one record per CDR3 protein. This table holds just over 450,000 distinct CDR3 sequences, under 40% found once. The chain uses TRBV5-1 and TRBJ1-6; D call uncertain. The sample was sorted CD4+, CD8+, or CD8+CD57+ T cells (not recorded which) from PBMCs. The receptor comes from a human donor with aplastic anemia. The CDR3, as DNA: TGCGCCAGCAGCTTGTCTCAGGTTCTCGATTCACCCCCCCACTTT. It codes for CASSLSQVLDSPPHF.